The T cell receptor (beta chain) under discussion was sequenced for a study of blood T cell repertoires in COVID-19. In the authors' workflow: Counts of nucleated cells, estimated from reference gene primer amplification, were obtained. The table came from immunoSEQ multiplex PCR; TCRdb's copy has only in-frame clones and leaves some out. V and J calls and clone size follow that table, whereas D and trimming were derived from the DNA. The sample records about 300,000 clones, 80% to 90% being singletons. Per the germline V gene, CDR1 is SGDLS and CDR2 is YYNGEE. V gave up 0 bases and J gave up 1 base, with 10 bases separating them. There are 15 residues in the CDR3.

The TCR sequence derives from a woman in her forties or fifties with acute or convalescent COVID-19. The rearrangement joins TRBV9 to TRBJ2-5; D gene ambiguous. Sequencing input: peripheral blood. The CDR3 is CASSVAGNSQETQYF. The CDR3 DNA reads TGTGCCAGCAGCGTAGCCGGTAACTCCCAAGAGACCCAGTACTTC.